This T cell receptor (beta chain) was identified in a study of blood T cells in healthy people across ages. Study-wide results and caveats: Per million T cells, TCR beta diversity dropped about linearly as age rose.

About this clonotype itself: What it binds is not known.

It was with a sample-barcoded 5' primer and a J-beta primer mix that a second PCR of about 6 to 11 cycles was run. Each of the cDNA molecules was tagged by a template-switch adaptor with 12 random nucleotides. In TCRdb, the 5' RACE reads were re-called with MiXCR into one record per CDR3 protein. The sample carries 850,000 to 1,000,000 distinct CDR3 sequences, roughly 50% recorded once. Donors were systemically healthy Caucasian individuals from Russia aged 6 to 90 years. Peripheral blood from each donor was collected in a volume of approximately 10 milliliters. CDR3 length equals 19 residues. Germline V gene lookup returns CDR1 KGHDR and CDR2 SFDVKD. V was pared by 3 bases and J by 2 bases, with 14 bases of the junction left unmatched.

What was sequenced was blood. This rearrangement joins TRBV24-1 to TRBJ2-3, with TRBD2 matching over 9 bases. This sequence was found in a woman aged 55 to 70 in good health. This CDR3 is CATSDPAWREGLSTDTQYF. CDR3 DNA: TGTGCCACCAGTGATCCAGCCTGGCGGGAGGGGCTTTCCACAGATACGCAGTATTTT.